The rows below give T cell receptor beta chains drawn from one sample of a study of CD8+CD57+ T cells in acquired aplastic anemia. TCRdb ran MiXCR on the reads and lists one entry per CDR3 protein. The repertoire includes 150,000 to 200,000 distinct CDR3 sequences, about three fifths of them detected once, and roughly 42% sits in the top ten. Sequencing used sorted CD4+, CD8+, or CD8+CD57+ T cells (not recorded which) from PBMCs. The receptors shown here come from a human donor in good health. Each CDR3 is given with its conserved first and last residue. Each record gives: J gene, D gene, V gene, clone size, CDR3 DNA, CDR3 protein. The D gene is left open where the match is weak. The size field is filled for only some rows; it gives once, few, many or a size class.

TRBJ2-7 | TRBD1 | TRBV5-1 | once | TGCGCCAGTACGGACAGGGGGCAGTACTTC | CASTDRGQYF
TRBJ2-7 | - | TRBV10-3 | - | TGTGCCAGCAGTTACTCTCCGGCAGGGGCGGCCTACGAGCAGTACTTC | CASSYSPAGAAYEQYF
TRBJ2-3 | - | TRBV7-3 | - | TGCGCCAGCAGCTTGGTCTCAGGGTTGGCAGATACGCAGTATTTT | CASSLVSGLADTQYF
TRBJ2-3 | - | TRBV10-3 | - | TGTGCCGGGGGCGGTCCCACAGATACGCAGTATTTT | CAGGGPTDTQYF
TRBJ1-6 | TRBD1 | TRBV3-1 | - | TGTGCCAGCAGCCAGGGGACAGGGGAGGCTTCACCCCTCCACTTT | CASSQGTGEASPLHF
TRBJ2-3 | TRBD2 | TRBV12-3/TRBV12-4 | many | TGTGCCAGCAGTTTAAGGCTAGCGGGACCAGATACGCAGTATTTT | CASSLRLAGPDTQYF
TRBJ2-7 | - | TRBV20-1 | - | TGCAGTGCCCCTCGGGACGGTCCCTACGAGCAGTACTTC | CSAPRDGPYEQYF
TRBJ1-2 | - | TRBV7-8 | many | TGTGCCAGCAGCTCGAACATCTACCCAAACTATGGCTACACCTTC | CASSSNIYPNYGYTF
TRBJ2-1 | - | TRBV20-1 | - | TGCAGTGCTAGAGATGGCCAGGGGAGGGCACCAGTCAATGAGCAGTTCTTC | CSARDGQGRAPVNEQFF
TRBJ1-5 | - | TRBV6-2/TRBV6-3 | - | TGTGCCTTCGACGATAGCAATCAGCCCCAGCATTTT | CAFDDSNQPQHF
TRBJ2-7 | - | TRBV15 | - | TGTGCCACCAGCCCTTATCCTGGCAGGGGGGACGAGCAGTACTTC | CATSPYPGRGDEQYF
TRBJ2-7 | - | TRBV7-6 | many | TGTGCCAGCAGCTTACGACAGGCGGGGGACGAGCAGTACTTC | CASSLRQAGDEQYF
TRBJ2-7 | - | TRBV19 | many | TGTGCCAGTAGTATGGGGAGGGGGCACTACGAGCAGTACTTC | CASSMGRGHYEQYF
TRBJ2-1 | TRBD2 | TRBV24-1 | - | TGTGCCACCAGTGACGTTAGCGGGAGTCATTCCTACAATGAGCGGTTCTTC | CATSDVSGSHSYNERFF
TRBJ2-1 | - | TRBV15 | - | TGTGCCACCAGCCCCCAGGGGGGAGGCAATGAGCAGTTCTTC | CATSPQGGGNEQFF
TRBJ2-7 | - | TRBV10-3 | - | TGTGCCATCAGTGAGTCAAAGGGGAACGAGCAGTACTTC | CAISESKGNEQYF
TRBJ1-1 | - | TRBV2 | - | TGTGCCAGCAAGTTCCGGGGTAACACTGAAGCTTTCTTT | CASKFRGNTEAFF
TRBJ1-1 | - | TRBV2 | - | TGTGCCAGCAGTCCACAGGGATCTGAAGCTTTCTTT | CASSPQGSEAFF
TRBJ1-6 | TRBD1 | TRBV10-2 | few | TGCGCCAGCAGTGCACAGGGGAGCGGTACGTTTTCACCCCTCCACTTT | CASSAQGSGTFSPLHF
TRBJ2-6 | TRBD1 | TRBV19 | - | TGTGCCAGTAGTATACAGGGGGCCGGGGCCAACGTCCTGACTTTC | CASSIQGAGANVLTF
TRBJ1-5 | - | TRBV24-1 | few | TGTGCCACCAGTGATTTCGGCAGGGTCGATCAGCCCCAGCATTTT | CATSDFGRVDQPQHF
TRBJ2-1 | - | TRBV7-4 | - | TGTGCCAGCAGCTTAGTGGGCCGTCTTGAGCAGTTCTTC | CASSLVGRLEQFF